Listed here are 30 T cell receptor beta chains from one sample, sequenced in a study of T cells in Graves' hyperthyroidism and ophthalmopathy. Template material for amplifying TCR beta CDR3 regions consisted of RNA transcripts. Initially, a first-round RT-PCR of the TCR CDR3 employed the HTBI primer set. TCRdb reanalysed the multiplex PCR reads using MiXCR and keeps one entry per CDR3 protein. The repertoire holds about 680,000 distinct CDR3 sequences, with roughly a third as singletons. The sample consisted of blood. The receptor source for this set is a woman aged 40-49 years with Graves' hyperthyroidism.

The chain couples TRBV24-1 to TRBJ2-7, with 8 nucleotides matching TRBD1. Trimming at V came to 3 bases and at J to 7 bases, leaving 7 bases not matched to a gene. The CDR3 is made up of 14 amino acids. CDR1 is KGHDR and CDR2 is SFDVKD in the germline V gene. The CDR3 DNA follows: TGTGCCACCAGTGATCCAGGGGGCTTAGATGAGCAGTACTTC. Protein sequence: CATSDPGGLDEQYF.

There are many counts of this clonotype. This chain links TRBV7-2 with TRBJ2-2; no clear D gene. This CDR3 is 15 amino acids long. Trimming took off 2 bases at V and 1 base at J, with 8 bases between the two ends. Germline CDR1 and CDR2: SGHTA and FQGNSA. CDR3 protein: CASSLYAGNTGELFF. The CDR3 nucleotides are TGTGCCAGCAGCTTATACGCAGGGAACACCGGGGAGCTGTTTTTT.

For this clonotype: The junction differs from germline at one of its ends, possibly a read error. The chain is built from TRBV4-3 and TRBJ1-4; a weak D match, TRBD1 (5 bases). The CDR3 spans 14 residues. CDR1 is LGHNA, CDR2 YSLEER, per germline. The DNA of the CDR3 is TGCGCCAGCAGCCAACAGGGCGCTAATGAAGAACTGTTTTTT. This gives the protein CASSQQGANEELFF.

This clonotype was detected ten times or more. V usage is TRBV10-3 and J usage is TRBJ1-2; unclear D gene. The CDR3 runs to 15 residues. V dropped 7 bases and J dropped 0 bases, with 15 bases sitting between them. Germline V lookup: CDR1 ENHRY, CDR2 SYGVKD. The chain's CDR3 is CAITNGLGPNYGYTF. Written as DNA, the CDR3 is TGTGCCATCACGAACGGGTTGGGCCCTAACTATGGCTACACCTTC.

This clonotype was counted at least ten times. The chain is built from TRBV3-1 and TRBJ1-3, with no clear D. V lost 0 bases to trimming and J lost 2 bases, with 2 bases between them. The length of the CDR3 is 13 residues. Germline lookup yields CDR1 LGHDT and CDR2 YNNKEL (reference sequence). CDR3 nucleotide sequence: TGTGCCAGCAGCCAAGAAGCTGGAAACACCATATATTTT. It is translated as CASSQEAGNTIYF.

A word on this clonotype: Sequence at one end of the junction differs from germline and may be a read error. The V call is TRBV5-1, the J call TRBJ2-2; D is unclear. This CDR3 region has 14 residues. The germline V gene encodes CDR1 SGHRS and CDR2 YFSETQ. CDR3 residues: CASSSSIGTGELFF. DNA of the CDR3: TGTGCCAGCAGCTCCAGTATTGGGACCGGGGAGCTGTTTTTT.

This clonotype was recorded at least ten times. V and J are TRBV12-3 or TRBV12-4 and TRBJ1-1, with 7 bases that match TRBD1. The J segment lost 9 bases and the V segment lost 6 bases, leaving 4 bases of the junction unmatched. The CDR3 sequence is 11 residues long. The CDR3 reads CASRLTGQAFF. The CDR3 DNA is TGTGCCAGCAGATTGACAGGGCAAGCTTTCTTT.

The chain uses TRBV7-9 and TRBJ1-6; D is possibly TRBD1 (6 bases). The CDR3 spans 15 residues. The V end was cut by 6 bases, the J end by 9 bases, with 18 bases between. From germline, CDR1 is SEHNR and CDR2 FQNEAQ (reference sequence). The chain's CDR3 is CASRSSGTRGSPLHF. CDR3 DNA: TGTGCCAGCAGATCCTCCGGGACACGGGGTTCACCCCTCCACTTT.

The V gene is TRBV20-1, the J gene TRBJ2-7, with D possibly matching TRBD2 (8 bases). CDR3 length: 15 residues. Germline values: CDR1 DFQATT, CDR2 SNEGSKA (reference sequence). Trimming stripped 5 bases from V and 7 bases from J, with 24 bases between. Here the CDR3 reads CSAESPGGGTSEQYF. Here the CDR3 DNA reads TGCAGTGCTGAGAGTCCGGGAGGGGGCACTTCAGAGCAGTACTTC.

This clonotype was observed at least ten times. This rearrangement joins TRBV20-1 to TRBJ1-2; TRBD1 matches 7 bases. V was pared by 6 bases and J by 2 bases, with 3 bases of the junction left unmatched. Germline V lookup: CDR1 DFQATT, CDR2 SNEGSKA (reference sequence). CDR3 length equals 12 residues. The CDR3 loop reads CSAPDRNYGYTF. The DNA for the CDR3 is TGCAGTGCCCCGGACAGGAACTATGGCTACACCTTC.

V gene TRBV28 combines with J gene TRBJ1-1; 7 bases are a match to TRBD1. Germline V gene data show CDR1 as MDHEN and CDR2 as SYDVKM. CDR3 length equals 15 residues. The J segment lost 0 bases and the V segment lost 5 bases, leaving 6 bases of the junction unmatched. CDR3 loop: CASSPDRELNTEAFF. The CDR3 bases are TGTGCCAGCAGTCCAGACAGGGAATTGAACACTGAAGCTTTCTTT. The entire variable domain, with the rest obtained from reference TRBV28 and TRBJ1-1, is as follows: DVKVTQSSRYLVKRTGEKVFLECVQDMDHENMFWYRQDPGLGLRLIYFSYDVKMKEKGDIPEGYSVSREKKERFSLILESASTNQTSMYLCASSPDRELNTEAFFGQGTRLTVV.

This clonotype occurred many times. The CDR3 is CAISESGRDRGYGYTF. The CDR3 DNA follows: TGTGCCATCAGTGAGTCGGGCCGGGACAGGGGGTATGGCTACACCTTC. V gene TRBV10-3 combines with J gene TRBJ1-2, with 11 bases lining up with TRBD1. V shed 0 bases, J shed 5 bases, and the junction held 5 bases outside the gene matches. The CDR3 contains 16 residues. Germline CDR1 and CDR2: ENHRY and SYGVKD.

The chain couples TRBV7-2 to TRBJ2-5; 7 positions match TRBD2. CDR3 length: 16 residues. Per germline, CDR1 SGHTA and CDR2 FQGNSA. Germline trimming cut 6 bases from V and 3 bases from J; bases unmatched to any gene: 13. The CDR3 DNA sequence: TGTGCCAGCAGGTGGACTAGGGCAATCTCAGAAGAGACCCAGTACTTC. Its protein product is CASRWTRAISEETQYF. The full variable domain, its missing parts supplied by reference TRBV7-2 and TRBJ2-5, is GAGVSQSPSNKVTEKGKDVELRCDPISGHTALYWYRQSLGQGLEFLIYFQGNSAPDKSGLPSDRFSAERTGGSVSTLTIQRTQQEDSAVYLCASRWTRAISEETQYFGPGTRLLVL.

This clonotype was found a few times. The rearrangement uses TRBV4-1 and TRBJ2-5; 11 bases map to TRBD2. This CDR3 has 15 residues. Per the germline V gene, CDR1 is MGHRA and CDR2 is YSYEKL. V was clipped by 3 bases and J by 5 bases; unmatched bases: 5. Here the CDR3 reads CASSHSGGAFETQYF. In DNA, the CDR3 is TGCGCCAGCAGCCATAGCGGGGGGGCGTTTGAGACCCAGTACTTC.

The chain carries TRBV7-2 and TRBJ1-4; tentatively, D is TRBD1 (5 bases). In germline, CDR1 is SGHTA, CDR2 FQGNSA. The CDR3 has 16 residues. Trimming stripped 2 bases from V and 0 bases from J, with 10 bases between. DNA of the CDR3: TGTGCCAGCAGCTTACGGGACCGCTCAACTAATGAAAAACTGTTTTTT. Translated, it gives CASSLRDRSTNEKLFF.

V gene TRBV28 combines with J gene TRBJ1-5; D uncertain. CDR1 and CDR2 from the germline V gene are MDHEN and SYDVKM. The V end lost 3 bases, the J end lost 6 bases, and 12 bases lay between the germline ends. There are 14 residues in the CDR3. The CDR3 region has the DNA TGTGCCAGCAGTTTTTCGGGTCTCAGTCAGCCCCAGCATTTT. It encodes CASSFSGLSQPQHF.

Many counts were recorded for this clonotype. The rearrangement uses TRBV6-1 and TRBJ1-1, with no clear D. CDR1 MNHNS and CDR2 SASEGT come from the germline V gene. The V end was cut by 0 bases, the J end by 4 bases, with 6 bases between. The CDR3 totals 13 residues. CDR3 sequence reads: CASSEAEATEAFF. Here the CDR3 DNA reads TGTGCCAGCAGTGAAGCCGAAGCCACTGAAGCTTTCTTT.

The chain joins TRBV20-1 to TRBJ1-5, with a weak D call TRBD1 (5 bases). V shed 6 bases and J shed 3 bases, with 18 bases lying between them. Germline CDR1 reads DFQATT; CDR2 reads SNEGSKA (reference sequence). This CDR3 contains 15 residues. The chain's CDR3 is CSATDSFLPNQPQHF. CDR3 nucleotide sequence: TGCAGTGCAACTGACAGTTTTCTTCCCAATCAGCCCCAGCATTTT.

The chain couples TRBV2 to TRBJ1-1, with D possibly TRBD1 on 5 matching bases. The CDR3 covers 14 residues. V lost 3 bases and J 5 bases, leaving 13 bases between the germline ends. Per germline, CDR1 SNHLY and CDR2 FYNNEI. Here the CDR3 DNA reads TGTGCCAGCAGTGACGGCCGGGGGGGAACTGAAGCTTTCTTT. Its protein product is CASSDGRGGTEAFF.

Turning to this clonotype: At one end the junction does not follow the germline gene, possibly because of a read error. The rearrangement links TRBV5-1 to TRBJ1-4; TRBD1 might be the D (6 bases). Germline lookup yields CDR1 SGHRS and CDR2 YFSETQ. This CDR3 contains 16 residues. The CDR3 DNA reads as TGTGCCAGCAGCTTGGTAGGGGGGTCGGCTAATGAAAAACTGTTTTTT. Protein: CASSLVGGSANEKLFF.

On this clonotype itself: One junction end does not reproduce the germline sequence, and a read error may be involved. CDR3 region: CASSIVPQGATPPMNTETFF. CDR3 DNA sequence: TGTGCCAGTAGTATAGTCCCCCAGGGGGCCACTCCGCCCATGAACACTGAAACTTTCTTT. The chain employs TRBV19 and TRBJ1-1; 8 nucleotides align to TRBD1. Germline CDR1 reads LNHDA; CDR2 reads SQIVND (reference sequence). The CDR3 runs 20 residues.

A remark on this clonotype: This may stem from a read error, because a much larger clone lies one nucleotide away. The chain is built from TRBV6-4 and TRBJ1-2; D gene unclear. Germline assignment: CDR1 MRHNA and CDR2 SNTAGT. The CDR3 totals 17 residues. CDR3 sequence: CASSHSIITGVNYGYTF. The CDR3 region has the DNA TGTGCCAGCAGTCACTCGATCATAACGGGCGTCAACTATGGCTACACCTTC.

This clonotype was counted many times. The chain employs TRBV13 and TRBJ1-5; D gene uncertain. The V gene lost 3 bases and the J gene lost 8 bases, with 11 bases spanning the gap. The CDR3 spans 13 residues. The germline V gene encodes CDR1 PRHDT and CDR2 FYEKMQ (reference sequence). In DNA form, the CDR3 reads TGTGCCAGCAGCTTCGGACCGAATGAGCCCCAGCATTTT. Translation: CASSFGPNEPQHF.

This clonotype was counted ten times or more. The rearrangement links TRBV10-2 to TRBJ1-2; D not resolved. CDR1 WSHSY and CDR2 SAAADI come from the germline V gene. V lost 2 bases and J lost 3, with 4 bases in between. The CDR3 length is 12 residues. The CDR3 loop reads CASSEKDYGYTF. The CDR3 nucleotides are TGCGCCAGCAGTGAGAAGGACTATGGCTACACCTTC.

Of note for this clonotype: A much larger clone lies a single base off, so this may be a read error. The chain uses TRBV10-3 and TRBJ1-2; 8 nucleotides line up with TRBD1. Germline V gene lookup returns CDR1 ENHRY and CDR2 SYGVKD. After removal of 6 bases from V and 7 bases from J, the junction contained 7 bases not matched to a gene. The CDR3 extends over 13 amino acids. The CDR3 bases are TGTGCCATCAGATTCGGACAGGGAAGTGGCTACACCTTC. Residues: CAIRFGQGSGYTF.

V gene TRBV20-1 combines with J gene TRBJ2-7; D is unclear. The CDR3 contains 12 residues. Germline CDR1 is DFQATT and CDR2 is SNEGSKA (reference sequence). Deletions cut 3 bases from V and 5 bases from J, with 11 bases between. Written as DNA, the CDR3 is TGCAGTGCTAGCAAGAGTAAGGACGAGCAGTACTTC. This encodes CSASKSKDEQYF.

The rearrangement links TRBV7-9 to TRBJ1-1; D gene ambiguous. The V end lost 6 bases, the J end lost 1 base, and 12 bases lay between the germline ends. The CDR3 runs to 14 residues. Germline V lookup: CDR1 SEHNR, CDR2 FQNEAQ (reference sequence). The CDR3, as DNA: TGTGCCAGCAGACTCCCCGGACCGAACACTGAAGCTTTCTTT. Protein product: CASRLPGPNTEAFF.

The chain employs TRBV6-5 and TRBJ1-5; a possible D gene is TRBD1 (5 bases). Per the germline V gene, CDR1 is MNHEY and CDR2 is SVGAGI. This CDR3 spans 12 amino acids. Trimming left V 2 bases short and J 9 bases short, with 8 bases between. CDR3 region: CASSYGDRPQHF. In DNA form, the CDR3 reads TGTGCCAGCAGTTACGGGGACCGGCCCCAGCATTTT.

The chain uses TRBV20-1 and TRBJ2-7; 14 bases map to TRBD2. Per germline, CDR1 DFQATT and CDR2 SNEGSKA (reference sequence). The CDR3 has 17 amino acids. The J segment lost 3 bases and the V segment lost 5 bases, leaving 12 bases of the junction unmatched. In DNA form, the CDR3 reads TGCAGTGCTGCTCCCGGGACTAGCGGGAGTTGGGGCTACGAGCAGTACTTC. Its translation: CSAAPGTSGSWGYEQYF.

As for this clonotype: This may come from a read error, since a much larger clone is one base off. This chain links TRBV7-3 with TRBJ2-2; 10 bases align to TRBD2. Germline values: CDR1 SGHTA, CDR2 FQGTGA. This CDR3 is 15 amino acids long. Here the CDR3 reads CASSLGTSAQGRLVF. The CDR3 nucleotides are TGTGCCAGCTCTCTAGGGACTAGCGCCCAAGGCCGGCTGGTTTTT.